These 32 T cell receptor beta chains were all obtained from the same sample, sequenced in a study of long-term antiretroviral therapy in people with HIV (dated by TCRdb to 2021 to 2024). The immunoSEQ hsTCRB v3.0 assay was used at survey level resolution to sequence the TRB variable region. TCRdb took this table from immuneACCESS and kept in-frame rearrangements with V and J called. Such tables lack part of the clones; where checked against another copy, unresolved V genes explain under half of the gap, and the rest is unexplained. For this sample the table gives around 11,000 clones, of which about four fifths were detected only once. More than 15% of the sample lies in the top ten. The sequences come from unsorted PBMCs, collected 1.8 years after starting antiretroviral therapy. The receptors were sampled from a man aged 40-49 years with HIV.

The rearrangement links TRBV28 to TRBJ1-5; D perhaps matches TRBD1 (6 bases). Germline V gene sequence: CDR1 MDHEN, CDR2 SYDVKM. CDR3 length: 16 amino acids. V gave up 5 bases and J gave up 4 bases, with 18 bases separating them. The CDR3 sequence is CASSVVGGQANQPQHF. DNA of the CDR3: TGTGCCAGCAGTGTTGTGGGGGGGCAGGCTAATCAGCCCCAGCATTTT.

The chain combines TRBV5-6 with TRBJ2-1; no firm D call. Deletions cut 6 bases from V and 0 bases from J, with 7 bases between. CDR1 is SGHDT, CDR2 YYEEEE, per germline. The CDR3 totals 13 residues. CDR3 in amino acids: CASTRSSYNEQFF. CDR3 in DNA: TGTGCCAGCACCCGCAGCTCCTACAATGAGCAGTTCTTC.

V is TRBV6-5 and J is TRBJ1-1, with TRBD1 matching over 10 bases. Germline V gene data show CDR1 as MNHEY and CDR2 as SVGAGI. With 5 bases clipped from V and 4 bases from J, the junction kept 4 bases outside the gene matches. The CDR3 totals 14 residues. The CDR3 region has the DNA TGTGCCAGCAGTCGACAGGGGGCGGTCACTGAAGCTTTCTTT. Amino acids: CASSRQGAVTEAFF.

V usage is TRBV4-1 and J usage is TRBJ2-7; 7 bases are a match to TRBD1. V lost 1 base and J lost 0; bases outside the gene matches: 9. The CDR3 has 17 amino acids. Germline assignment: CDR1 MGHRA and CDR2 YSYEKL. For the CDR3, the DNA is TGCGCCAGCAGCCAAGTCGGGATGACAGGGAGCTCCTACGAGCAGTACTTC. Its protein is CASSQVGMTGSSYEQYF.

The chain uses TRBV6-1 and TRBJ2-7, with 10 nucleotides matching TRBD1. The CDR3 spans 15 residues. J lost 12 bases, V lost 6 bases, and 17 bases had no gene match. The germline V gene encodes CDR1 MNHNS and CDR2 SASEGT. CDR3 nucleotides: TGTGCCAGCAGGGCTGTGAGGACAGGGGGGCCAGAGGGGTACTTC. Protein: CASRAVRTGGPEGYF.

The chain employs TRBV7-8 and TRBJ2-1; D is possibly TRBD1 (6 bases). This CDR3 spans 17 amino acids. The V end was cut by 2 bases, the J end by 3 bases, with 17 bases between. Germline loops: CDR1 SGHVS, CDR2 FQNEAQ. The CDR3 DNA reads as TGTGCCAGCAGCTTACCGTTGAGGCAGGGGATCTACAATGAGCAGTTCTTC. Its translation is CASSLPLRQGIYNEQFF. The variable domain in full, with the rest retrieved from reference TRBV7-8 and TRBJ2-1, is GAGVSQSPRYKVAKRGQDVALRCDPISGHVSLFWYQQALGQGPEFLTYFQNEAQLDKSGLPSDRFFAERPEGSVSTLKIQRTQQEDSAVYLCASSLPLRQGIYNEQFFGPGTRLTVL.

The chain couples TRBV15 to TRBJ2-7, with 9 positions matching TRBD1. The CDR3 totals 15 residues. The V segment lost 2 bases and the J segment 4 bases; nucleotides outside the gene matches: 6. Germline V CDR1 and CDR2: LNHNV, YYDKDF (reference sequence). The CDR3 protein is CATSRPRTGEYEQYF. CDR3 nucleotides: TGTGCCACCAGCAGACCGAGGACAGGGGAGTACGAGCAGTACTTC. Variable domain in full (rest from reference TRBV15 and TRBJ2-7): DAMVIQNPRYQVTQFGKPVTLSCSQTLNHNVMYWYQQKSSQAPKLLFHYYDKDFNNEADTPDNFQSRRPNTSFCFLDIRSPGLGDTAMYLCATSRPRTGEYEQYFGPGTRLTVT.

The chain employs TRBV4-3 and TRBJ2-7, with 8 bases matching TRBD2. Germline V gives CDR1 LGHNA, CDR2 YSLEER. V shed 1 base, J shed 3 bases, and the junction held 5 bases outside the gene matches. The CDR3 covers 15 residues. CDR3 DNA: TGCGCCAGCAGCCAAGCTGCGAGCGGGAGCTACGAGCAGTACTTC. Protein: CASSQAASGSYEQYF.

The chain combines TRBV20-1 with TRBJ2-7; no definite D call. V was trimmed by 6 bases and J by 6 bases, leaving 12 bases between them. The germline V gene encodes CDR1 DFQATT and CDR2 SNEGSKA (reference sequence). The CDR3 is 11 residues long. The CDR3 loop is CSAPEISEQYF. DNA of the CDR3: TGCAGTGCCCCAGAAATCAGCGAGCAGTACTTC.

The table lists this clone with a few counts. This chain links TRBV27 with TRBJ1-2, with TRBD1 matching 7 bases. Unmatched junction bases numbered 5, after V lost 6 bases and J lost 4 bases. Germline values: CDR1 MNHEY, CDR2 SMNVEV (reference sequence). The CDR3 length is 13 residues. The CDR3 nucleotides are TGTGCCAGCAGCAGACAGGGTAGCTATGGCTACACCTTC. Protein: CASSRQGSYGYTF.

The CDR3 here is CASSLWTGVDGANVLTF. Here the CDR3 DNA reads TGCGCCAGCAGCTTGTGGACAGGGGTCGATGGGGCCAACGTCCTGACTTTC. The V gene is TRBV5-1, the J gene TRBJ2-6; 9 positions match TRBD1. This CDR3 spans 17 amino acids. Germline CDR1 SGHRS, CDR2 YFSETQ. V shed 1 base and J 3 bases; nucleotides not matched to a gene: 5.

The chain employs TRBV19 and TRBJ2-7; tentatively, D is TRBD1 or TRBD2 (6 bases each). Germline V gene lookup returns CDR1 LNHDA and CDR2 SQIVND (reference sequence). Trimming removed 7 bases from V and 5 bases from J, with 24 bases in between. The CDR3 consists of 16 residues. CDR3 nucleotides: TGTGCCAGTAATCCAGGGCAGAACTACAGGGAGGACGAGCAGTACTTC. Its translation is CASNPGQNYREDEQYF.

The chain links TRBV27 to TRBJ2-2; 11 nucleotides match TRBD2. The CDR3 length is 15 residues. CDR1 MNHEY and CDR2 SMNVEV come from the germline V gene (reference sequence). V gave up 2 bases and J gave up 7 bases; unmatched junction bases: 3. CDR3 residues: CASSLLAGGVGELFF. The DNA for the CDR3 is TGTGCCAGCAGTTTACTAGCGGGAGGCGTCGGGGAGCTGTTTTTT.

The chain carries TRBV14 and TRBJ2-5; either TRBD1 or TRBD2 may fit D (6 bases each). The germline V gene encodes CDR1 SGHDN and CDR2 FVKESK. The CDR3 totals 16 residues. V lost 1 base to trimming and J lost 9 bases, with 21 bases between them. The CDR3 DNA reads TGTGCCAGCAGCCAAGGAGGTCGGGGGCTGACGTCGGCCCAGTACTTC. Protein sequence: CASSQGGRGLTSAQYF.

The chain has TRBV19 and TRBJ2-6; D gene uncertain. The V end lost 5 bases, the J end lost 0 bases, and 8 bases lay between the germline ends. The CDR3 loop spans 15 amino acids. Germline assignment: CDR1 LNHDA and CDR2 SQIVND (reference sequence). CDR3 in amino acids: CASSLGSSGANVLTF. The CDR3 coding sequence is TGTGCCAGTAGTTTAGGGTCCTCTGGGGCCAACGTCCTGACTTTC.

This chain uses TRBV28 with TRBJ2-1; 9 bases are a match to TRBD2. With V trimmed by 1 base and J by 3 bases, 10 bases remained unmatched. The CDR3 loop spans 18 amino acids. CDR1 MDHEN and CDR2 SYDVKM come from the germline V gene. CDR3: CASSLSWREGPSYNEQFF. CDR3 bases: TGTGCCAGCAGTTTATCTTGGCGGGAGGGCCCTAGCTACAATGAGCAGTTCTTC.

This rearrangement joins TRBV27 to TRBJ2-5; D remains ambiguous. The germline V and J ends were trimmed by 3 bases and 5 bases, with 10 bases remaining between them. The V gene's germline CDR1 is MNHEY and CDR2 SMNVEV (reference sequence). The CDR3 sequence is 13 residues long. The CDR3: CASSFMFGETQYF. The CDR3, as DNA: TGTGCCAGCAGTTTTATGTTTGGGGAGACCCAGTACTTC.

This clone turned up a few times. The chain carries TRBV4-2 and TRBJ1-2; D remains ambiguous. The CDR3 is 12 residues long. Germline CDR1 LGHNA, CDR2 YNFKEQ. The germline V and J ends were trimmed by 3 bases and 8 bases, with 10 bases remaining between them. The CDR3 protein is CASSHQTGGYTF. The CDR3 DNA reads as TGTGCCAGCAGCCATCAAACCGGGGGCTACACCTTC.

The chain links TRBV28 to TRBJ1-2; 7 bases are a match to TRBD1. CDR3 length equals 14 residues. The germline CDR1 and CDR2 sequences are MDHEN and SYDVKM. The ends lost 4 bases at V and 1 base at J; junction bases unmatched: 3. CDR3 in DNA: TGTGCCAGCAGTTACAGGGGAGGTAACTATGGCTACACCTTC. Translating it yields CASSYRGGNYGYTF.

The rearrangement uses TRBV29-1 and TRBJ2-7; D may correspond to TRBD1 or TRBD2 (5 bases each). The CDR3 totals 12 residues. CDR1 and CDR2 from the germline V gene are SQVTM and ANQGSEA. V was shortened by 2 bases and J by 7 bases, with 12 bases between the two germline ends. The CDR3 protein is CSVEQGVGEQYF. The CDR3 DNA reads TGCAGCGTTGAACAGGGAGTCGGGGAGCAGTACTTC.

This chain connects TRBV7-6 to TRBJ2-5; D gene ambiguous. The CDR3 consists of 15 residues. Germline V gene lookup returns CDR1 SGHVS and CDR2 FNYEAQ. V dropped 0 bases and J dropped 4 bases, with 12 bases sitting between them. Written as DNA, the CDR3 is TGTGCCAGCAGCTTAGCGTCCCCCCCGCGAGAGACCCAGTACTTC. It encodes CASSLASPPRETQYF.

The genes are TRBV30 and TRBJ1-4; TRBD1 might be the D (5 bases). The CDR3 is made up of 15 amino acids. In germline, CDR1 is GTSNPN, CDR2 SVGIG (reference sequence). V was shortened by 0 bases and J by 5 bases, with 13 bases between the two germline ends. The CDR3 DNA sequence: TGTGCCTGGAGTGTCGGTCAGGGTTCAAATGAAAAACTGTTTTTT. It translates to CAWSVGQGSNEKLFF.

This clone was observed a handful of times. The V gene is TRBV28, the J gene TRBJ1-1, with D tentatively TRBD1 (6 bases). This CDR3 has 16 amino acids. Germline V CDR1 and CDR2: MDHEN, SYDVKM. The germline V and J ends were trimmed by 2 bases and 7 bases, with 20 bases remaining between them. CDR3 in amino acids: CASSLPQWGAHGEAFF. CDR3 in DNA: TGTGCCAGCAGTTTACCCCAATGGGGGGCTCATGGTGAAGCTTTCTTT.

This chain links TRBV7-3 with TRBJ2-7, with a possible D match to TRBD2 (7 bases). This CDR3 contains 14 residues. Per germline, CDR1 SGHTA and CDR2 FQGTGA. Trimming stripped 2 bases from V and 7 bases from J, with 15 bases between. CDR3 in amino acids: CASSLSGGQGEQYF. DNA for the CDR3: TGTGCCAGCAGCTTATCCGGGGGGCAGGGAGAGCAGTACTTC.

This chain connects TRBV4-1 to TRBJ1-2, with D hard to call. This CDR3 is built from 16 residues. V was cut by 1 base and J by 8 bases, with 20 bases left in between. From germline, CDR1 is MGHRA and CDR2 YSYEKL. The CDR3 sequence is CASSQVLLPGNGGYTF. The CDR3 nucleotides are TGCGCCAGCAGCCAAGTTCTTCTTCCCGGGAACGGGGGCTACACCTTC.

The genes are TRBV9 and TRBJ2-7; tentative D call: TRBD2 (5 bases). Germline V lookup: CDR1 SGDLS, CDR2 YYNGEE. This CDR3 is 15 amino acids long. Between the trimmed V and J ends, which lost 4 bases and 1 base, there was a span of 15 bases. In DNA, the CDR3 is TGTGCCAGCAGCTCCGAGTTAGCGAGTTCCTACGAGCAGTACTTC. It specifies CASSSELASSYEQYF.

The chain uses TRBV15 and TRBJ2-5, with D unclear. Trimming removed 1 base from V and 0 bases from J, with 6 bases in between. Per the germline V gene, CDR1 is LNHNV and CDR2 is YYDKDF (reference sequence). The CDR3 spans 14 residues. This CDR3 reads CATSRAENQETQYF. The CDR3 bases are TGTGCCACCAGCAGAGCGGAGAACCAAGAGACCCAGTACTTC. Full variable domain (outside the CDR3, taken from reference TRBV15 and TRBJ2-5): DAMVIQNPRYQVTQFGKPVTLSCSQTLNHNVMYWYQQKSSQAPKLLFHYYDKDFNNEADTPDNFQSRRPNTSFCFLDIRSPGLGDTAMYLCATSRAENQETQYFGPGTRLLVL.

For the CDR3, the DNA is TGTGCCAGCAGTACAGGGGCTAATGAAAAACTGTTTTTT. Translating it yields CASSTGANEKLFF. The chain combines TRBV25-1 with TRBJ1-4, with 7 bases matching TRBD1. The ends lost 5 bases at V and 3 bases at J; junction bases unmatched: 0. The CDR3 spans 13 residues. The germline V gene has CDR1 MGHDK and CDR2 SYGVNS.

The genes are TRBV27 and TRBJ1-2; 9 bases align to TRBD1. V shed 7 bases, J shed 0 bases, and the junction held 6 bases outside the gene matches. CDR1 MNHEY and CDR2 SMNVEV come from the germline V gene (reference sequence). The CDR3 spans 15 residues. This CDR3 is CASITRTGANYGYTF. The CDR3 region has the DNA TGTGCCAGCATTACACGGACAGGGGCTAACTATGGCTACACCTTC.

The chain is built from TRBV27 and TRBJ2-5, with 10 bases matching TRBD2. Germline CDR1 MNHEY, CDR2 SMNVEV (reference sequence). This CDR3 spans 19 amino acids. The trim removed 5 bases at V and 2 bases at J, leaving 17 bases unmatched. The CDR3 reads CASSDVWGQGLAEQETQYF. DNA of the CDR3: TGTGCCAGCAGTGACGTATGGGGACAAGGACTAGCGGAACAAGAGACCCAGTACTTC.

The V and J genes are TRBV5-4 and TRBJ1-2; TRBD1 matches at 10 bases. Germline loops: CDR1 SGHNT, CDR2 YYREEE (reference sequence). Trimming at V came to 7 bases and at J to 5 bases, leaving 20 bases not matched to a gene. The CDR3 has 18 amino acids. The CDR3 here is CASGVGQTGGHPEYGYTF. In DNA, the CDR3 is TGTGCCAGCGGGGTGGGGCAGACAGGGGGCCATCCAGAGTATGGCTACACCTTC.

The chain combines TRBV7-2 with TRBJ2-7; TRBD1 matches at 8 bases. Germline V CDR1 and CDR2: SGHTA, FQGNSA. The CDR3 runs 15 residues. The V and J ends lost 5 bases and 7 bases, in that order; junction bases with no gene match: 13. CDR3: CASSPLGQDRVEQYF. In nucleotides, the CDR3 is TGTGCCAGCAGCCCTCTGGGACAGGACAGGGTTGAGCAGTACTTC.